This passage covers 24 T cell receptor beta chains from one sample sequenced in a study of blood T cell repertoires in COVID-19. Here immunoSEQ multiplex PCR was the method, and the copy in TCRdb shows in-frame clones only, minus some. The table has about 210,000 clones, approximately 83% seen once. Sequenced sample: peripheral blood. The source is a woman aged 35 to 49 with active or convalescent COVID-19.

This clone was detected only once. At one end, the junction sequence differs from germline, possibly due to a read error. The chain joins TRBV27 to TRBJ1-4; D is undetermined. Germline V gene lookup returns CDR1 MNHEY and CDR2 SMNVEV (reference sequence). The CDR3 consists of 10 residues. CDR3 DNA: TGTGCCAGGCCTAAGGAAAAACTGTTTTTT. Amino acid sequence: CARPKEKLFF. The variable domain in full, completed from reference TRBV27 and TRBJ1-4, reads EAQVTQNPRYLITVTGKKLTVTCSQNMNHEYMSWYRQDPGLGLRQIYYSMNVEVTDKGDVPEGYKVSRKEKRNFPLILESPSPNQTSLYFCARPKEKLFFGSGTQLSVL.

The chain uses TRBV19 and TRBJ2-7; 7 nucleotides match TRBD1. V was clipped by 0 bases and J by 3 bases; unmatched bases: 8. In germline, CDR1 is LNHDA, CDR2 SQIVND (reference sequence). The CDR3 runs 16 residues. The CDR3 nucleotides read TGTGCCAGTAGTATAGAGGGGACAGCGTTATACTACGAGCAGTACTTC. It yields the protein CASSIEGTALYYEQYF.

The CDR3 sequence is CAISTGTSRSNEQFF. The CDR3 DNA is TGTGCCATCAGTACCGGGACTAGCAGAAGCAATGAGCAGTTCTTC. The V call is TRBV10-3, the J call TRBJ2-1; 9 nucleotides agree with TRBD2. Trimming cost V 5 bases and J 6 bases; bases outside gene matches: 8. Per germline, CDR1 ENHRY and CDR2 SYGVKD. This CDR3 spans 15 amino acids.

The V call is TRBV6-2 or TRBV6-3, the J call TRBJ2-7; tentatively, D is TRBD2 (6 bases). The V gene's germline CDR1 is MNHEY and CDR2 SVGEGT. V was cut by 4 bases and J by 2 bases, with 15 bases left in between. The CDR3 totals 15 residues. CDR3 bases: TGTGCCAGCAGTTGGGGGGTTAACAAGGCCTACGAGCAGTACTTC. It specifies CASSWGVNKAYEQYF.

The chain carries TRBV19 and TRBJ1-1, with D unresolved. V lost 5 bases, J lost 3 bases, and 10 bases lay in between. Germline CDR1 and CDR2: LNHDA and SQIVND (reference sequence). This CDR3 comprises 13 residues. The CDR3 region has the DNA TGTGCCAGTAGTCGAGTAGGAGACACTGAAGCTTTCTTT. It yields the protein CASSRVGDTEAFF.

This clone turned up a few times. V usage is TRBV9 and J usage is TRBJ1-5, with TRBD1 identical over 9 bases. CDR1 SGDLS and CDR2 YYNGEE come from the germline V gene. Germline trimming cut 5 bases from V and 6 bases from J; bases unmatched to any gene: 15. CDR3 length: 17 residues. The CDR3 nucleotides read TGTGCCAGCAGGTACGAAAATCAACAGGGGGCTGGTCAGCCCCAGCATTTT. As protein: CASRYENQQGAGQPQHF.

This clone was seen just once. The genes are TRBV19 and TRBJ1-3; 8 bases align to TRBD1. The CDR3 totals 15 residues. V dropped 7 bases and J dropped 3; count of bases not matched to a gene: 8. Germline-derived CDR1 and CDR2 are LNHDA and SQIVND (reference sequence). This CDR3 is CASNRQGRGGNTIYF. The CDR3 DNA sequence: TGTGCCAGTAACCGACAGGGGAGAGGTGGAAACACCATATATTTT.

This clone occurred a few times. The J gene is TRBJ1-2, the V gene TRBV7-9; 11 bases fit TRBD1. The CDR3 contains 15 residues. The J segment lost 6 bases and the V segment lost 6 bases, leaving 9 bases of the junction unmatched. From germline, CDR1 is SEHNR and CDR2 FQNEAQ (reference sequence). CDR3: CASSSGTGGPHGYTF. The CDR3 nucleotides read TGTGCCAGCAGTTCCGGGACAGGGGGACCTCATGGCTACACCTTC. Complete variable domain (other parts from reference TRBV7-9 and TRBJ1-2): DTGVSQNPRHKITKRGQNVTFRCDPISEHNRLYWYRQTLGQGPEFLTYFQNEAQLEKSRLLSDRFSAERPKGSFSTLEIQRTEQGDSAMYLCASSSGTGGPHGYTFGSGTRLTVV.

This chain links TRBV2 with TRBJ2-7; D is ambiguous. The CDR3 runs 12 residues. Germline assignment: CDR1 SNHLY and CDR2 FYNNEI. V lost 3 bases, J lost 0 bases, and 3 bases lay in between. The CDR3 is CASSDLSYEQYF. The CDR3 DNA reads TGTGCCAGCAGTGACCTCTCCTACGAGCAGTACTTC.

V usage is TRBV30 and J usage is TRBJ1-5, with TRBD1 matching 7 bases. This CDR3 region has 15 residues. Germline V gives CDR1 GTSNPN, CDR2 SVGIG (reference sequence). The trim removed 1 base at V and 3 bases at J, leaving 6 bases unmatched. The CDR3 DNA reads TGTGCCTGGAGTGGGGGACAGACGACCAATCAGCCCCAGCATTTT. Its protein product is CAWSGGQTTNQPQHF.

V gene TRBV27 combines with J gene TRBJ2-1; 12 bases match TRBD2. From germline, CDR1 is MNHEY and CDR2 SMNVEV (reference sequence). The CDR3 spans 15 residues. V lost 9 bases and J lost 1; bases outside the gene matches: 4. CDR3 region: CASATSGSSYNEQFF. In nucleotides, the CDR3 is TGTGCCAGTGCGACTAGCGGGAGTTCCTACAATGAGCAGTTCTTC.

The CDR3 nucleotides are TGTGCCAGCAGCGCTTCTTGGGGGGGCATATATTTT. It encodes CASSASWGGIYF. The chain couples TRBV9 to TRBJ1-3; D is possibly TRBD1 (5 bases). The V and J ends lost 3 bases and 12 bases respectively, with 13 bases between them. The CDR3 runs 12 residues. CDR1 and CDR2 from the germline V gene are SGDLS and YYNGEE.

The chain uses TRBV5-8 and TRBJ1-3; D call uncertain. With 4 bases removed from V and 4 bases from J, the gap between germline ends came to 15 bases. Germline V gene data show CDR1 as SGHTS and CDR2 as YDEGEE. There are 15 residues in the CDR3. CDR3 nucleotide sequence: TGTGCCAGCAGCCTCGCTCCGGGGTCAGGAAACACCATATATTTT. It encodes CASSLAPGSGNTIYF.

This chain uses TRBV2 with TRBJ2-3; a weak D match, TRBD1 (5 bases). V was trimmed by 4 bases and J by 5 bases, leaving 10 bases between them. There are 13 residues in the CDR3. Germline lookup yields CDR1 SNHLY and CDR2 FYNNEI. In nucleotides, the CDR3 is TGTGCCAGCAGTGGTAGAACAGGAGATACGCAGTATTTT. Translating it yields CASSGRTGDTQYF.

The chain couples TRBV10-3 to TRBJ1-1, with D unclear. Trimming shortened V by 4 bases and J by 5 bases, and 11 bases separated the two germline ends. CDR3 length equals 13 residues. Germline assignment: CDR1 ENHRY and CDR2 SYGVKD. The CDR3 bases are TGTGCCATCAGTGTGGGGAGAGAAACTGAAGCTTTCTTT. Its translation: CAISVGRETEAFF.

The chain combines TRBV6-5 with TRBJ1-1, with a weak D call TRBD1 (5 bases). V lost 11 bases and J lost 3, with 19 bases in between. The CDR3 covers 14 residues. The germline V gene has CDR1 MNHEY and CDR2 SVGAGI. CDR3 sequence reads: CAGGSRGKYTEAFF. For the CDR3, the DNA is TGTGCCGGGGGGTCTAGAGGGAAGTACACTGAAGCTTTCTTT.

The chain is built from TRBV12-3 or TRBV12-4 and TRBJ2-1; 7 positions match TRBD2. The J segment lost 9 bases and the V segment lost 6 bases, leaving 5 bases of the junction unmatched. This CDR3 is 12 amino acids long. The CDR3 reads CASSREVFEQFF. The CDR3 region has the DNA TGTGCCAGCAGCCGGGAGGTTTTTGAGCAGTTCTTC.

This clone was seen more than once but under ten times. The genes are TRBV5-1 and TRBJ2-3; 9 nucleotides match TRBD2. The CDR3 consists of 16 residues. Germline CDR1 reads SGHRS; CDR2 reads YFSETQ. Trimming took 3 bases from V and 0 from J; bases not matched to a gene: 5. This chain's CDR3 is CASSSLLAGSTDTQYF. The CDR3 region has the DNA TGCGCCAGCAGCTCCCTGCTAGCGGGAAGCACAGATACGCAGTATTTT.

The rearrangement links TRBV2 to TRBJ1-5; 8 bases map to TRBD1. This CDR3 comprises 15 residues. Germline assignment: CDR1 SNHLY and CDR2 FYNNEI. Germline trimming cut 5 bases from V and 5 bases from J; bases unmatched to any gene: 8. CDR3 in DNA: TGTGCCAGCAGTCCAGGGGGCGCGAATTATCAGCCCCAGCATTTT. Encoded protein: CASSPGGANYQPQHF.

The chain couples TRBV30 to TRBJ1-3; 7 positions match TRBD1. CDR1 and CDR2 (germline): GTSNPN, SVGIG (reference sequence). The trim removed 4 bases at V and 1 base at J, leaving 4 bases unmatched. The CDR3 consists of 14 residues. Written as DNA, the CDR3 is TGTGCCTGGAACCCGACAGGGTCTGGAAACACCATATATTTT. Its translation is CAWNPTGSGNTIYF.

The V gene is TRBV15, the J gene TRBJ2-1, with 7 bases aligning to TRBD2. With 8 bases clipped from V and 6 bases from J, the junction kept 10 bases outside the gene matches. The CDR3 has 14 amino acids. The germline gives CDR1 LNHNV, CDR2 YYDKDF (reference sequence). The CDR3 loop reads CATRLFSSGNEQFF. The DNA for the CDR3 is TGTGCCACCCGTCTTTTTTCTAGCGGCAATGAGCAGTTCTTC.

This clone was seen a single time. The J gene is TRBJ1-1, the V gene TRBV5-1, with 8 bases that match TRBD1. Looked up from germline, CDR1 is SGHRS and CDR2 is YFSETQ. V shed 4 bases and J 2 bases; nucleotides not matched to a gene: 7. This CDR3 has 15 residues. Written as DNA, the CDR3 is TGCGCCAGCAGCGACCAGACAGGGGACAACACTGAAGCTTTCTTT. Translation gives CASSDQTGDNTEAFF. Full variable domain (rest looked up from reference TRBV5-1 and TRBJ1-1): KAGVTQTPRYLIKTRGQQVTLSCSPISGHRSVSWYQQTPGQGLQFLFEYFSETQRNKGNFPGRFSGRQFSNSRSEMNVSTLELGDSALYLCASSDQTGDNTEAFFGQGTRLTVV.

The chain carries TRBV10-3 and TRBJ1-1; D is unclear. Germline CDR1 ENHRY, CDR2 SYGVKD. The length of the CDR3 is 13 residues. Trimming took off 2 bases at V and 5 bases at J, with 9 bases between the two ends. CDR3 DNA: TGTGCCATCAGTGAGGGTCCGGTTACTGAAGCTTTCTTT. Its protein product is CAISEGPVTEAFF.

This rearrangement joins TRBV28 to TRBJ1-2, with TRBD1 matching over 8 bases. Per the germline V gene, CDR1 is MDHEN and CDR2 is SYDVKM. V shed 7 bases and J 7 bases; nucleotides not matched to a gene: 2. CDR3 length: 11 amino acids. The CDR3 here is CASTTGGGYTF. The DNA of the CDR3 is TGTGCCAGCACCACAGGGGGTGGCTACACCTTC.